Presented here are 15 T cell receptor beta chains from one specimen sequenced in a study. Cells sorted as Tregs were CD4+, CD25+ and CD127-/low. TCRdb ran MiXCR on the 5' RACE reads and lists one entry per CDR3 protein. The sample records approximately 40,000 distinct CDR3 sequences, about 20% being singletons. Material: Tregs sorted from blood. The receptor source for this set is a female donor with breast cancer.

This clonotype turned up a few times. This chain links TRBV19 with TRBJ1-5; TRBD1 matches 8 bases. This CDR3 spans 16 amino acids. Germline CDR1 reads LNHDA; CDR2 reads SQIVND (reference sequence). The junction had 10 bases not matched to a gene; V was cut back by 6 bases and J by 3 bases. The CDR3 here is CASRSGQGEYNQPQHF. DNA of the CDR3: TGTGCCAGTAGATCCGGACAGGGCGAGTACAATCAGCCCCAGCATTTT.

This clonotype was found many times. V gene TRBV9 combines with J gene TRBJ2-1; D unclear. The germline V gene encodes CDR1 SGDLS and CDR2 YYNGEE. The CDR3 consists of 13 residues. V shed 0 bases and J shed 10 bases, with 11 bases lying between them. CDR3 residues: CASSVAGGGEQFF. Written as DNA, the CDR3 is TGTGCCAGCAGCGTAGCGGGCGGTGGGGAGCAGTTCTTC.

Many counts were recorded for this clonotype. The chain is built from TRBV9 and TRBJ2-3; D is possibly TRBD1 or TRBD2 (5 bases each). V was trimmed by 0 bases and J by 4 bases, leaving 9 bases between them. Germline V gene data show CDR1 as SGDLS and CDR2 as YYNGEE. The CDR3 has 14 residues. The CDR3 DNA reads as TGTGCCAGCAGCGTAGGGGGGAGAGCAGATACGCAGTATTTT. Protein sequence: CASSVGGRADTQYF.

On this clonotype itself: A much larger clonotype is one base distant, so this may be a read error. The gene calls are TRBV4-1 and TRBJ1-5, with D possibly TRBD1 on 6 matching bases. This CDR3 region has 16 residues. The germline CDR1 and CDR2 sequences are MGHRA and YSYEKL. The CDR3 protein is CASGQDIQGLNQPQHF. Here the CDR3 DNA reads TGCGCCAGCGGCCAAGATATACAGGGACTCAATCAGCCCCAGCATTTT.

This chain links TRBV21-1 with TRBJ1-5. TRBV21-1 is a pseudogene segment. This CDR3 comprises 12 residues. This CDR3 is CASSLSGQPQHF. As DNA, the CDR3 is TGTGCCAGCAGCTTATCGGGGCAGCCCCAGCATTTT.

This clonotype was recorded many times. The chain is built from TRBV11-2 and TRBJ1-6, with D tentatively TRBD1 (5 bases). Germline CDR1 is SGHAT and CDR2 is FQNNGV. This CDR3 has 14 amino acids. The V gene lost 1 base and the J gene lost 10 bases, with 11 bases spanning the gap. CDR3 residues: CASSLVSGVSPLHF. The DNA of the CDR3 is TGTGCCAGCAGCTTAGTCTCGGGGGTCTCACCCCTCCACTTT.

This clonotype has a count of ten or more. The chain carries TRBV7-9 and TRBJ2-3; 7 bases line up with TRBD2. V shed 6 bases and J 4 bases; nucleotides not matched to a gene: 4. The germline CDR1 and CDR2 sequences are SEHNR and FQNEAQ (reference sequence). The CDR3 is 13 residues long. The CDR3 sequence: CASRRGEADTQYF. The DNA of the CDR3 is TGTGCCAGCAGACGGGGGGAAGCAGATACGCAGTATTTT.

The chain employs TRBV5-1 and TRBJ2-1; no firm D call. The V gene's germline CDR1 is SGHRS and CDR2 YFSETQ. The CDR3 is 14 amino acids. Between the trimmed V and J ends, which lost 4 bases and 0 bases, there was a span of 8 bases. CDR3 in DNA: TGCGCCAGCAGCGCTGACACCTCCTACAATGAGCAGTTCTTC. Encoded protein: CASSADTSYNEQFF. The complete variable domain, with remaining parts taken from reference TRBV5-1 and TRBJ2-1, reads KAGVTQTPRYLIKTRGQQVTLSCSPISGHRSVSWYQQTPGQGLQFLFEYFSETQRNKGNFPGRFSGRQFSNSRSEMNVSTLELGDSALYLCASSADTSYNEQFFGPGTRLTVL.

This clonotype was picked up a small number of times. V usage is TRBV29-1 and J usage is TRBJ2-2, with D possibly matching TRBD1 (5 bases). In germline, CDR1 is SQVTM, CDR2 ANQGSEA. V gave up 1 base and J gave up 3 bases, with 12 bases separating them. This CDR3 is 15 amino acids long. The CDR3 DNA reads as TGCAGCGTTGAAGGGCAGGGTGTGTACACCGGGGAGCTGTTTTTT. Translation: CSVEGQGVYTGELFF.

The rearrangement links TRBV12-3 or TRBV12-4 to TRBJ2-7, with 8 bases aligning to TRBD2. CDR3 size: 14 residues. Trimming cost V 6 bases and J 3 bases; bases outside gene matches: 7. The CDR3 is CASSSGLVLYEQYF. The CDR3 DNA follows: TGTGCCAGCAGCTCGGGACTAGTTCTCTACGAGCAGTACTTC.

This chain joins TRBV20-1 and TRBJ2-3; unclear D gene. Trimming took 3 bases from V and 4 from J, leaving 14 bases between them. CDR3 length equals 14 residues. Germline assignment: CDR1 DFQATT and CDR2 SNEGSKA (reference sequence). Here the CDR3 reads CSASRAGSADTQYF. The CDR3 region has the DNA TGCAGTGCTAGTCGGGCAGGTTCGGCAGATACGCAGTATTTT.

The J gene is TRBJ2-7, the V gene TRBV4-1; D possibly corresponds to TRBD2 (5 bases). Trimming cost V 1 base and J 2 bases, with 6 bases left between them. The CDR3 spans 13 residues. Germline CDR1 is MGHRA and CDR2 is YSYEKL. The CDR3: CASSQVGAYEQYF. The CDR3 nucleotides are TGCGCCAGCAGCCAAGTGGGAGCCTACGAGCAGTACTTC.

Comment on this clonotype: This is likely an artifact of a read error, given a far larger clone one base away. The rearrangement links TRBV12-3 or TRBV12-4 to TRBJ2-7; no firm D call. This CDR3 spans 11 amino acids. This chain's CDR3 is CTSSLGYEQYF. The CDR3 DNA sequence: TGTACCAGCAGTTTAGGGTACGAGCAGTACTTC.

CDR3 region: CASSFRVSEYEQYF. In nucleotides, the CDR3 is TGTGCCAGCAGTTTTAGAGTCAGTGAATACGAGCAGTACTTC. The genes are TRBV12-3 or TRBV12-4 and TRBJ2-7, with D uncertain. V was clipped by 3 bases and J by 4 bases, with 13 bases between them. This CDR3 comprises 14 residues.

As for this clonotype: This may stem from a read error, because a much larger clone lies one nucleotide away. The V call is TRBV13, the J call TRBJ1-2; 8 positions match TRBD1. There are 16 residues in the CDR3. Germline V gene data show CDR1 as PRHDT and CDR2 as FYEKMQ (reference sequence). CDR3: CTSSPPSTGGNYGYTF. The CDR3 coding sequence is TGTACCAGCAGCCCACCCAGCACAGGGGGAAACTATGGCTACACCTTC.